This is a list of T cell receptor beta chains from one sample in a study of cytomegalovirus exposure and HLA in healthy donors. Assay: immunoSEQ multiplex PCR; the TCRdb copy retains only in-frame clones and omits some. Altogether about 130,000 clones are present, roughly 62% being singletons, with the ten largest covering 1.6%. The sequencing sample was made of PBMCs. The receptors were sampled from a man aged 30 to 45 in good health and CMV-seropositive. Each CDR3 is given with its conserved first and last residue.

TRBJ2-7 TRBV5-1 CASSRPLVVTGKNSHEQYF
TRBJ2-1 TRBV7-3 CASSLEGLAPWNEQFF
TRBJ1-5 TRBV28 CASRINMGLPQHF
TRBJ1-4 TRBV7-3 CASSTGPNEKLFF
- TRBV4-1 CASSQVPGGPYEQYF
TRBJ2-3 TRBV27 CASSPPGGEDTQYF
TRBJ1-2 TRBV5-1 CASSLEMGEGAPYGYTF
TRBJ2-5 TRBV5-1 CASSGGTGSSETQYF
TRBJ2-7 TRBV5-5 CASSLFVPGVLGYEQYF
TRBJ1-1 TRBV5-1 CASSLDGTGGLAFF
TRBJ2-5 TRBV18 CASSRALGETQYF
TRBJ1-4 TRBV12-5 CASGQRQGGEKLFF
TRBJ1-2 TRBV4-1 CASSQVSLYGYTF
TRBJ2-3 TRBV9 CASSVGGSGGFNTQYF
TRBJ1-1 TRBV9 CASSVDGRVTEASF
TRBJ2-2 TRBV4-1 CASSQLIGNTGKLFF
TRBJ2-5 TRBV28 CASSPTSRMRTQYF
TRBJ2-7 TRBV6-5 CASTREVAGGHEQYF
TRBJ2-2 TRBV7-2 CASSAARLREGRGGELFF
TRBJ2-2 TRBV4-2 CASSLELAGETGELFF
TRBJ1-1 TRBV18 CASSGDRDEAFF
TRBJ2-5 TRBV5-6 CASSLPPGTSGLSGETQYF
TRBJ2-2 TRBV5-6 CASSYRGKYTGELFF
TRBJ2-1 TRBV6-4 CASSGLAGGPNEQFF
TRBJ2-7 TRBV5-6 CASSFTGSYEQYF
TRBJ2-7 TRBV5-1 CASSPSAGTGWYEQYF
TRBJ2-1 TRBV18 CASSLQLGSSYNEQFF
TRBJ1-5 TRBV19 CASSIEAGGVWQPQHF
TRBJ1-2 TRBV28 CASRTPGDGYTF
TRBJ2-2 TRBV27 CASGNLAGGRAGELFF
TRBJ2-5 TRBV4-3 CASSQVGLALQETQYF
TRBJ2-1 TRBV6-5 CASRISGGRNEQFF
TRBJ2-7 TRBV18 CASSPRRGERYEQYF
TRBJ2-7 TRBV27 CASSKGQGFRSYEQYF
TRBJ1-2 TRBV6-5 CASSYSGRDRYTF
TRBJ1-6 TRBV19 CATSDRGNSPLHF
TRBJ2-2 TRBV7-3 CASSLSSGGKGTGELFF
TRBJ2-7 TRBV30 CAWSNRDRGPVQYF
TRBJ2-1 TRBV5-1 CASSPILGSEQFF
TRBJ1-2 TRBV6-1 CASSETAGGYGYTF
TRBJ2-3 TRBV4-1 CASSRTLLAGVRDTQYF